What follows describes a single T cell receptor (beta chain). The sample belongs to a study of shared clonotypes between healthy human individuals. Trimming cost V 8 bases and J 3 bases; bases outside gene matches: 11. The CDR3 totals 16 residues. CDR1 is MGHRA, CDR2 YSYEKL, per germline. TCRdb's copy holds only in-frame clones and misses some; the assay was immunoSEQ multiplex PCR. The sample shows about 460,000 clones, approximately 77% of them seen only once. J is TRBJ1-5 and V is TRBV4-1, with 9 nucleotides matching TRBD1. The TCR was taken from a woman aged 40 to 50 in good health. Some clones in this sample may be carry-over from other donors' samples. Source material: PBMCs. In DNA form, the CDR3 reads TGCGCCAGCGCCACCGGGGACAGGGTAATCAATCAGCCCCAGCATTTT. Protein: CASATGDRVINQPQHF.